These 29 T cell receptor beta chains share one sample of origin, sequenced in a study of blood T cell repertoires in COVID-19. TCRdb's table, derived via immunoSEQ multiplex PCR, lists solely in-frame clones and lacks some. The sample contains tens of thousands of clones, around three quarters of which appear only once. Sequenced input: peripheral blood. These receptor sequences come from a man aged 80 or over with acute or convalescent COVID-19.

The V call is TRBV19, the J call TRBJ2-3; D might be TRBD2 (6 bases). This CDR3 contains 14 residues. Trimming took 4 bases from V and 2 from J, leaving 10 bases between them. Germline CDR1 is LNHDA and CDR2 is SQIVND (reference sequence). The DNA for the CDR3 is TGTGCCAGTAGTAGGAGGGCAGTCACAGATACGCAGTATTTT. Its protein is CASSRRAVTDTQYF.

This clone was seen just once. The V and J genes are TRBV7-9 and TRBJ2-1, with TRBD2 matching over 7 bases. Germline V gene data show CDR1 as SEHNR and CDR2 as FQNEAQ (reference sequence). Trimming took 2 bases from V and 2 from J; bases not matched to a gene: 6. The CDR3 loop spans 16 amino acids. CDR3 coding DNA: TGTGCCAGCAGCTTAAGTCTCGGGACTACCTACAATGAGCAGTTCTTC. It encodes CASSLSLGTTYNEQFF.

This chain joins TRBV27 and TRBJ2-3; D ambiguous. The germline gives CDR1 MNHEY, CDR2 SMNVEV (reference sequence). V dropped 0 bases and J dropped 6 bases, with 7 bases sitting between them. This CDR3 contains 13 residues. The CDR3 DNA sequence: TGTGCCAGCAGTTTATCGGGCAGTGATACGCAGTATTTT. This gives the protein CASSLSGSDTQYF.

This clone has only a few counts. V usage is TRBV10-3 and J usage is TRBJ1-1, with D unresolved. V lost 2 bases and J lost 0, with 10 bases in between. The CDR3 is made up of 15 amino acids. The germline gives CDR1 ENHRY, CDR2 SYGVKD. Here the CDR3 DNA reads TGTGCCATCAGTGAGAGCCAGGATATGAACACTGAAGCTTTCTTT. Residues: CAISESQDMNTEAFF.

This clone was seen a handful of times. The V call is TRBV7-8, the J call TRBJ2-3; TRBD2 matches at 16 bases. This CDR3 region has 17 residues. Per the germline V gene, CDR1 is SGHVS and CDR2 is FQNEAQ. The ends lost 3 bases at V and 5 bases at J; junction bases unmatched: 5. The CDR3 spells CASSLGLAGGPLDTQYF. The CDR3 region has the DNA TGTGCCAGCAGCTTGGGACTAGCGGGAGGGCCGTTAGATACGCAGTATTTT.

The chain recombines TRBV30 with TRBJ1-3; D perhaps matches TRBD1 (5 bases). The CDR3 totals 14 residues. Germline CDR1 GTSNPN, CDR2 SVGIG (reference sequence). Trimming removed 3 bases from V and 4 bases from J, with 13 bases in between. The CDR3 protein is CAWSKRGLGNTIYF. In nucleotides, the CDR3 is TGTGCCTGGAGCAAAAGGGGCCTCGGAAACACCATATATTTT.

CDR3 sequence: CASSPGTGSGANVLTF. The DNA of the CDR3 is TGTGCCAGCTCACCTGGGACAGGCTCTGGGGCCAACGTCCTGACTTTC. This rearrangement joins TRBV18 to TRBJ2-6; 8 bases agree with TRBD1. The CDR3 length is 16 residues. Trimming removed 3 bases from V and 0 bases from J; junction bases left unmatched: 1. CDR1 and CDR2 (germline): KGHSH, LQKENI.

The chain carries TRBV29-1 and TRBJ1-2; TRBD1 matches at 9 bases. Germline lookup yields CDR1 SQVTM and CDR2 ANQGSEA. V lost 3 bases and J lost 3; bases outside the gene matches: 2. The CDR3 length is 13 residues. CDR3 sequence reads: CSVDRDRDYGYTF. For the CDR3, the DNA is TGCAGCGTTGACCGGGACAGGGACTATGGCTACACCTTC.

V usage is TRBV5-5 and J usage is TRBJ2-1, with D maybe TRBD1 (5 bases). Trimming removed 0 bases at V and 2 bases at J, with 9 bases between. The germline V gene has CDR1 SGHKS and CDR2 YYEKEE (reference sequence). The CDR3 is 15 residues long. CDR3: CASSLDRTPYNEQFF. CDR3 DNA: TGTGCCAGCAGCTTGGACAGGACCCCCTACAATGAGCAGTTCTTC.

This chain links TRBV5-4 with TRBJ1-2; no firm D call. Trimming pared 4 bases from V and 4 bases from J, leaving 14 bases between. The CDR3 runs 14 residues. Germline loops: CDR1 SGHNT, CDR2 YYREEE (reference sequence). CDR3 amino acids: CASSPSTTGYGYTF. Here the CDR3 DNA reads TGTGCCAGCAGCCCCTCCACGACGGGCTATGGCTACACCTTC.

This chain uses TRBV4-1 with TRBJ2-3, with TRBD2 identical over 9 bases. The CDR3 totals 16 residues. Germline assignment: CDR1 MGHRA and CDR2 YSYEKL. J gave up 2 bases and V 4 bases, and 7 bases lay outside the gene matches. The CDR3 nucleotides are TGCGCCAGCAGCCTACGCGGGAGGGCCTCCACAGATACGCAGTATTTT. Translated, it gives CASSLRGRASTDTQYF.

The CDR3 reads CASSLPGQGQGANEKLFF. The CDR3, as DNA: TGTGCCAGCAGCCTTCCGGGACAGGGGCAAGGGGCTAATGAAAAACTGTTTTTT. The chain is built from TRBV5-5 and TRBJ1-4; 10 bases align to TRBD1. The CDR3 is 18 residues long. J was trimmed by 3 bases and V by 4 bases; bases with no gene match: 12. Germline V CDR1 and CDR2: SGHKS, YYEKEE (reference sequence).

CDR3 nucleotides: TGTGCCAGCAGCCTCGGGACAGGGCTTTACGAGCAGTACTTC. It encodes CASSLGTGLYEQYF. This rearrangement joins TRBV5-5 to TRBJ2-7; 9 bases map to TRBD1. The CDR3 is made up of 14 amino acids. CDR1 is SGHKS and CDR2 is YYEKEE in the germline V gene (reference sequence). The junction had 6 bases not matched to a gene; V was cut back by 4 bases and J by 4 bases. Based on the CDR3 plus reference TRBV5-5 and TRBJ2-7, the full variable domain is DAGVTQSPTHLIKTRGQQVTLRCSPISGHKSVSWYQQVLGQGPQFIFQYYEKEERGRGNFPDRFSARQFPNYSSELNVNALLLGDSALYLCASSLGTGLYEQYFGPGTRLTVT.

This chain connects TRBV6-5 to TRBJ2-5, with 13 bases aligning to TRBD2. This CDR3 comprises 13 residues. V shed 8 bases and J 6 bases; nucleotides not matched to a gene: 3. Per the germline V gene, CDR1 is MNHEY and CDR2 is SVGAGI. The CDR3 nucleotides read TGTGCCAGCGAACTAGCGGGAGGGAAGACCCAGTACTTC. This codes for CASELAGGKTQYF.

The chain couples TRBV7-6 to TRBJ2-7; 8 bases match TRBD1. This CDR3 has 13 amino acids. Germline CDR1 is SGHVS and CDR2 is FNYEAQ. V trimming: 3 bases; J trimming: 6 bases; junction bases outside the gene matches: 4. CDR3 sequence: CASSLTGAGEQYF. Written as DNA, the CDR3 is TGTGCCAGCAGCTTGACAGGGGCGGGCGAGCAGTACTTC.

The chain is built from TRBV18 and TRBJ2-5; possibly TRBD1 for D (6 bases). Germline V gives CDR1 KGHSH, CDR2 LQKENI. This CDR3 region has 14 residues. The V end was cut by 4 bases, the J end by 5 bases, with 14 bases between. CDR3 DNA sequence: TGTGCCAGCTCACACACAGGGACCCGGGAGACCCAGTACTTC. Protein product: CASSHTGTRETQYF.

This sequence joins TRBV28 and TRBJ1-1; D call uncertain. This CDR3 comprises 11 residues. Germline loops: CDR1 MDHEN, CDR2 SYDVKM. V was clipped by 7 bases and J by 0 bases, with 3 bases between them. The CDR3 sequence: CASTVNTEAFF. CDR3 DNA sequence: TGTGCCAGCACAGTGAACACTGAAGCTTTCTTT.

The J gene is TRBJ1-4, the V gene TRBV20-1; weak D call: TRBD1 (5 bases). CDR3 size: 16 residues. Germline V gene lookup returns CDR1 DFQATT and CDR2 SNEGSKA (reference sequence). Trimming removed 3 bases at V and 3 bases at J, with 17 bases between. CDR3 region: CSASSPDSPANEKLFF. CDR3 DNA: TGCAGTGCTAGTTCTCCTGACAGCCCAGCTAATGAAAAACTGTTTTTT.

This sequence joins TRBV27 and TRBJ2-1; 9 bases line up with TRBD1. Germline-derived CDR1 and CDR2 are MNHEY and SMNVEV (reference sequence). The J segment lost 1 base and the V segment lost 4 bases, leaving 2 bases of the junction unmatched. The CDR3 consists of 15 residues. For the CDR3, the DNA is TGTGCCAGCAGTTCCGACAGGGGGTCCTACAATGAGCAGTTCTTC. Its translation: CASSSDRGSYNEQFF.

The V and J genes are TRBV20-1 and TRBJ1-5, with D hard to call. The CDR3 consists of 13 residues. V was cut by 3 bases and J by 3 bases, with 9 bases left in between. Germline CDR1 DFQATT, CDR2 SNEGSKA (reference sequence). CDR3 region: CSASGQFNQPQHF. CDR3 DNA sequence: TGCAGTGCTAGTGGGCAGTTCAATCAGCCCCAGCATTTT.

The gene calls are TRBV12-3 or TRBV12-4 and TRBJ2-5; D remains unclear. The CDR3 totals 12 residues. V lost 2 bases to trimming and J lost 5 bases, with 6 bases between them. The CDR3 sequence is CASSLLRETQYF. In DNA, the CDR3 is TGTGCCAGCAGTTTACTTCGGGAGACCCAGTACTTC.

This CDR3 reads CASSSTDVTIYGYTF. CDR3 sequence (DNA): TGTGCCAGCAGTTCGACAGATGTAACAATCTATGGCTACACCTTC. The gene calls are TRBV2 and TRBJ1-2; tentatively, D is TRBD1 (5 bases). The germline V and J ends were trimmed by 5 bases and 4 bases, with 17 bases remaining between them. Germline V gene lookup returns CDR1 SNHLY and CDR2 FYNNEI. The CDR3 length is 15 residues.

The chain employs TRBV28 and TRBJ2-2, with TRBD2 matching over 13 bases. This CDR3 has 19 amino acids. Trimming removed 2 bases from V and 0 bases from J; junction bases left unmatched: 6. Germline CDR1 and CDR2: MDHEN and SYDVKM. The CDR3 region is CASSLVRLAGGANTGELFF. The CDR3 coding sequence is TGTGCCAGCAGTTTAGTGAGACTAGCGGGAGGCGCGAACACCGGGGAGCTGTTTTTT.

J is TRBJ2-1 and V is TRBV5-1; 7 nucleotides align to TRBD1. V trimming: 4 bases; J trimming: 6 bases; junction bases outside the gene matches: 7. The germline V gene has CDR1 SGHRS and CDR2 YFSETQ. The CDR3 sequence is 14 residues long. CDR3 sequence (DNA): TGCGCCAGCAGCCGGGCCGACAGGGCCAATGAGCAGTTCTTC. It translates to CASSRADRANEQFF.

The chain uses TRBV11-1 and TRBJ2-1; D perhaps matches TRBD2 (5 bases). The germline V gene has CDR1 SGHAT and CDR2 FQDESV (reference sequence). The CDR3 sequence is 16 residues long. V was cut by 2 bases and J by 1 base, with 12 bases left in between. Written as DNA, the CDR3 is TGTGCCAGCAGCTTAACTTCGGGGTTTTCCTACAATGAGCAGTTCTTC. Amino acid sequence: CASSLTSGFSYNEQFF.

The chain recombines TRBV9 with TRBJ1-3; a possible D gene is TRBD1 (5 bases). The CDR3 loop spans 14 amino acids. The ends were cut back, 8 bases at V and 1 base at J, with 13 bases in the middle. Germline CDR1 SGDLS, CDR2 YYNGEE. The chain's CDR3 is CASAPGPSGNTIYF. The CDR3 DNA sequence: TGTGCCAGTGCGCCAGGGCCTTCTGGAAACACCATATATTTT.

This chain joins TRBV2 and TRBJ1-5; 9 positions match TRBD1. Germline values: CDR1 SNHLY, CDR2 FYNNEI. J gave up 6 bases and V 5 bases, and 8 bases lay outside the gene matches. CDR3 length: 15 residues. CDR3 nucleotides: TGTGCCAGCAGTTCGGGACAGGGCAATCTTCAGCCCCAGCATTTT. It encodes CASSSGQGNLQPQHF.

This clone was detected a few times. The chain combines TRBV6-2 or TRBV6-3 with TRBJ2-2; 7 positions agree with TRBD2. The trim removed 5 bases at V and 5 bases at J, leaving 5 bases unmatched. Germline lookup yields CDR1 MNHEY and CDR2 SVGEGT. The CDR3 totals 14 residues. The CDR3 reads CASSRLAVTGELFF. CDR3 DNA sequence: TGTGCCAGCAGTCGACTAGCAGTTACCGGGGAGCTGTTTTTT.

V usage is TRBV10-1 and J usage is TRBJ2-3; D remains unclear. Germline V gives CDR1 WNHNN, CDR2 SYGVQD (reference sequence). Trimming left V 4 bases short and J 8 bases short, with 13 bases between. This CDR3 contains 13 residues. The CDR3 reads CASSGGDLRTQYF. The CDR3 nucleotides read TGCGCCAGCAGTGGAGGCGACCTACGTACGCAGTATTTT.